These 32 T cell receptor beta chains were all obtained from the same sample, sequenced in a study of blood T cell repertoires in COVID-19. TCRdb's copy holds only in-frame clones and misses some; the assay was immunoSEQ multiplex PCR. The table has about 200,000 clones, around nine tenths seen once. The sequenced sample consisted of peripheral blood. The receptors stem from a woman in her forties who had recovered from COVID-19.

CDR3 coding DNA: TGTGCCAGTAGTATTTCTGGCGGGATGGGCTCCTACAATGAGCAGTTCTTC. Amino acid sequence: CASSISGGMGSYNEQFF. The J gene is TRBJ2-1, the V gene TRBV19; D is possibly TRBD2 (6 bases). There are 17 residues in the CDR3. Trimming took off 3 bases at V and 0 bases at J, with 15 bases between the two ends. CDR1 is LNHDA, CDR2 SQIVND, per germline (reference sequence).

This clone was found once. This chain connects TRBV6-5 to TRBJ2-7; 8 bases are shared with TRBD2. With V trimmed by 5 bases and J by 6 bases, 9 bases remained unmatched. The CDR3 runs to 14 residues. Germline CDR1 reads MNHEY; CDR2 reads SVGAGI. The CDR3 bases are TGTGCCAGCAGTCTAAGCGGGAGCCCAGGCGAGCAGTACTTC. Amino acids: CASSLSGSPGEQYF.

V usage is TRBV7-9 and J usage is TRBJ1-6; 7 nucleotides line up with TRBD1. This CDR3 has 14 amino acids. Losses at the gene ends were 5 bases for V and 10 bases for J; bases not matched to a gene: 8. Germline assignment: CDR1 SEHNR and CDR2 FQNEAQ (reference sequence). In nucleotides, the CDR3 is TGTGCCAGCAGCGGACAGGACGTACGGTCACCCCTCCACTTT. Its translation is CASSGQDVRSPLHF.

This chain links TRBV5-1 with TRBJ2-3; 11 bases fit TRBD2. The CDR3 spans 15 residues. Germline V lookup: CDR1 SGHRS, CDR2 YFSETQ. Trimming cost V 3 bases and J 3 bases; bases outside gene matches: 3. The CDR3 protein is CASSSLAGETDTQYF. CDR3 coding DNA: TGCGCCAGCAGCTCACTAGCGGGAGAAACAGATACGCAGTATTTT.

V usage is TRBV6-6 and J usage is TRBJ2-1, with D perhaps TRBD2 (7 bases). The germline gives CDR1 MNHNY, CDR2 SVGAGI (reference sequence). Trimming took off 7 bases at V and 2 bases at J, with 15 bases between the two ends. The CDR3 has 15 amino acids. CDR3 sequence reads: CASTPRGGPYNEQFF. For the CDR3, the DNA is TGTGCCAGCACCCCCCGCGGGGGCCCCTACAATGAGCAGTTCTTC.

The CDR3 region is CASSQGPQALALPYNEQFF. The DNA for the CDR3 is TGTGCCAGCAGCCAAGGACCTCAGGCCTTAGCGCTCCCCTACAATGAGCAGTTCTTC. This sequence joins TRBV14 and TRBJ2-1; tentatively, D is TRBD2 (5 bases). Germline V gene lookup returns CDR1 SGHDN and CDR2 FVKESK. Deletions cut 1 base from V and 2 bases from J, with 21 bases between. CDR3 size: 19 residues.

This rearrangement joins TRBV27 to TRBJ1-4; D unresolved. The CDR3 covers 15 residues. Germline lookup yields CDR1 MNHEY and CDR2 SMNVEV (reference sequence). Between the trimmed V and J ends, which lost 5 bases and 0 bases, there was a span of 10 bases. DNA for the CDR3: TGTGCCAGCAGTCTTCAGCGAGCAACTAATGAAAAACTGTTTTTT. It translates to CASSLQRATNEKLFF.

V usage is TRBV10-3 and J usage is TRBJ1-2, with TRBD1 matching 7 bases. Per the germline V gene, CDR1 is ENHRY and CDR2 is SYGVKD. J gave up 7 bases and V 8 bases, and 10 bases lay outside the gene matches. CDR3 length: 13 residues. CDR3 DNA: TGTGCCATCCGGGAATTCAGGGGGTCTGGCTACACCTTC. It specifies CAIREFRGSGYTF.

The rearrangement joins TRBV6-5 to TRBJ1-2; 12 nucleotides agree with TRBD1. V lost 8 bases to trimming and J lost 10 bases; unmatched junction nucleotides: 11. Germline V gives CDR1 MNHEY, CDR2 SVGAGI. This CDR3 comprises 14 residues. CDR3 region: CASWGQGASRVYTF. The CDR3 nucleotides read TGTGCCAGCTGGGGACAGGGGGCCTCCCGGGTCTACACCTTC.

This clone came up a few times. The gene calls are TRBV19 and TRBJ2-1; D might be TRBD1 (6 bases). Per germline, CDR1 LNHDA and CDR2 SQIVND (reference sequence). V was trimmed by 0 bases and J by 4 bases, leaving 13 bases between them. The CDR3 has 16 amino acids. This chain's CDR3 is CASSIDGHRVYNEQFF. In nucleotides, the CDR3 is TGTGCCAGTAGTATAGATGGACACAGGGTATACAATGAGCAGTTCTTC.

The V and J genes are TRBV11-1 and TRBJ2-3; 10 bases map to TRBD2. Germline V gene data show CDR1 as SGHAT and CDR2 as FQDESV (reference sequence). Trimming removed 5 bases from V and 6 bases from J; junction bases left unmatched: 11. The CDR3 is 16 amino acids. The DNA of the CDR3 is TGTGCCAGCAGCGCCCTCGAGCGGGAGGGCCCGGATACGCAGTATTTT. Translated, it gives CASSALEREGPDTQYF.

CDR3 in DNA: TGTGCCAGTAGTGCCTCGGGACAGGGAAATCAGCCCCAGCATTTT. Translation gives CASSASGQGNQPQHF. The chain is built from TRBV19 and TRBJ1-5; 9 nucleotides line up with TRBD1. The CDR3 is 15 residues long. V lost 5 bases and J lost 4; bases outside the gene matches: 6. The germline gives CDR1 LNHDA, CDR2 SQIVND (reference sequence).

The genes are TRBV9 and TRBJ2-7; D call uncertain. Deletions cut 0 bases from V and 9 bases from J, with 13 bases between. The length of the CDR3 is 13 residues. Germline loops: CDR1 SGDLS, CDR2 YYNGEE. The CDR3 sequence: CASSVGQDSGQYF. CDR3 nucleotide sequence: TGTGCCAGCAGCGTAGGGCAGGATAGTGGGCAGTACTTC.

This chain connects TRBV19 to TRBJ1-4; D not resolved. The CDR3 sequence is 12 residues long. The germline CDR1 and CDR2 sequences are LNHDA and SQIVND (reference sequence). Trimming left V 5 bases short and J 8 bases short, with 9 bases between. The CDR3 is CASSDQREKLFF. Written as DNA, the CDR3 is TGTGCCAGTAGTGACCAGAGGGAAAAACTGTTTTTT.

This clone appeared once. This chain connects TRBV7-3 to TRBJ2-1; 13 bases are shared with TRBD2. Trimming removed 5 bases from V and 2 bases from J; junction bases left unmatched: 9. The CDR3 contains 18 residues. Germline CDR1 SGHTA, CDR2 FQGTGA. DNA of the CDR3: TGTGCCAGCAGCCCCATCCAGGGACTAGCGGGGACCTACAATGAGCAGTTCTTC. Translating gives CASSPIQGLAGTYNEQFF.

The rearrangement links TRBV7-9 to TRBJ1-5, with no clear D. V lost 5 bases, J lost 4 bases, and 6 bases lay in between. Looked up from germline, CDR1 is SEHNR and CDR2 is FQNEAQ (reference sequence). This CDR3 contains 12 residues. The CDR3 DNA sequence: TGTGCCAGCAGCCCATTGAATCAGCCCCAGCATTTT. Protein product: CASSPLNQPQHF.

This clone was observed once. The chain joins TRBV12-5 to TRBJ1-5; D perhaps matches TRBD1 (6 bases). CDR1 is LGHNT, CDR2 FRNRAP, per germline. This CDR3 region has 15 residues. The V end lost 6 bases, the J end lost 1 base, and 13 bases lay between the germline ends. CDR3 sequence: CASGPGQSSNQPQHF. The CDR3 DNA is TGTGCTAGTGGACCAGGACAGTCCAGCAATCAGCCCCAGCATTTT.

V gene TRBV12-5 combines with J gene TRBJ2-1; TRBD2 aligns across 7 bases. Germline V gene lookup returns CDR1 LGHNT and CDR2 FRNRAP. CDR3 size: 15 residues. J was trimmed by 10 bases and V by 1 base; bases with no gene match: 10. The CDR3 region is CASGLGAGEGWEQFF. The CDR3 DNA is TGTGCTAGTGGTTTGGGGGCGGGAGAAGGATGGGAGCAGTTCTTC.

The chain couples TRBV30 to TRBJ1-1, with no clear D. V gave up 5 bases and J gave up 0 bases, with 10 bases separating them. CDR1 is GTSNPN, CDR2 SVGIG, per germline (reference sequence). The CDR3 is made up of 13 amino acids. The CDR3 sequence is CAWGRYMNTEAFF. The CDR3 DNA sequence: TGTGCCTGGGGGCGATATATGAACACTGAAGCTTTCTTT.

This sequence joins TRBV27 and TRBJ1-2, with D unclear. V dropped 3 bases and J dropped 5 bases, with 10 bases sitting between them. Germline V gene lookup returns CDR1 MNHEY and CDR2 SMNVEV (reference sequence). This CDR3 is 13 amino acids long. CDR3 DNA: TGTGCCAGCAGTTTTTCCCGGGAATATGGCTACACCTTC. Its translation is CASSFSREYGYTF.

The chain links TRBV19 to TRBJ1-5; possibly TRBD1 for D (5 bases). CDR3 length: 16 residues. Trimming took 3 bases from V and 2 from J, leaving 14 bases between them. CDR1 LNHDA and CDR2 SQIVND come from the germline V gene (reference sequence). DNA of the CDR3: TGTGCCAGTAGTATCCAGGGTAGGGTTGGCAATCAGCCCCAGCATTTT. Translated: CASSIQGRVGNQPQHF.

The J gene is TRBJ2-2, the V gene TRBV30; D is undetermined. V lost 5 bases, J lost 2 bases, and 12 bases lay in between. The CDR3 contains 14 residues. Germline V gene sequence: CDR1 GTSNPN, CDR2 SVGIG (reference sequence). The chain's CDR3 is CAWDDIINTGELFF. CDR3 nucleotides: TGTGCCTGGGATGACATCATCAACACCGGGGAGCTGTTTTTT.

The V and J genes are TRBV11-1 and TRBJ2-1; 11 nucleotides match TRBD2. Germline V gene data show CDR1 as SGHAT and CDR2 as FQDESV (reference sequence). V lost 5 bases and J lost 3; bases outside the gene matches: 3. This CDR3 spans 15 amino acids. The CDR3 nucleotides read TGTGCCAGCAGCGGCCTAGCGGGAGGCTACAATGAGCAGTTCTTC. Translating it yields CASSGLAGGYNEQFF.

The rearrangement uses TRBV29-1 and TRBJ1-1; tentatively, D is TRBD1 (6 bases). Trimming pared 5 bases from V and 4 bases from J, leaving 17 bases between. Germline values: CDR1 SQVTM, CDR2 ANQGSEA. This CDR3 contains 14 residues. The DNA for the CDR3 is TGCAGCGTTAAAGGGGGGGGGCTTGGCACTGAAGCTTTCTTT. Its translation is CSVKGGGLGTEAFF.

This chain uses TRBV24-1 with TRBJ1-1; 7 bases match TRBD1. The CDR3 runs to 12 residues. V gave up 3 bases and J gave up 14 bases; unmatched junction bases: 8. Germline V lookup: CDR1 KGHDR, CDR2 SFDVKD. The CDR3 DNA reads TGTGCCACCAGTGATACGGGACAGTGGCGGTTCTTT. Translating it yields CATSDTGQWRFF.

The gene calls are TRBV4-2 and TRBJ2-1, with 10 bases identical to TRBD2. V dropped 2 bases and J dropped 9; count of bases not matched to a gene: 4. The CDR3 covers 14 residues. Germline CDR1 reads LGHNA; CDR2 reads YNFKEQ. The CDR3 DNA follows: TGTGCCAGCAGCCAACCAAGCGGGAGGGCTGAGCAGTTCTTC. Translation gives CASSQPSGRAEQFF.

This chain uses TRBV18 with TRBJ2-4, with TRBD1 matching 9 bases. Losses at the gene ends were 3 bases for V and 7 bases for J; bases not matched to a gene: 4. The CDR3 is 14 residues long. In germline, CDR1 is KGHSH, CDR2 LQKENI. The CDR3 here is CASSPDRGVNIQYF. As DNA, the CDR3 is TGTGCCAGCTCACCGGACAGGGGTGTGAACATTCAGTACTTC.

The rearrangement uses TRBV6-5 and TRBJ2-7; TRBD2 matches at 9 bases. Trimming took 5 bases from V and 5 from J; bases not matched to a gene: 7. The CDR3 has 14 residues. Germline V gene data show CDR1 as MNHEY and CDR2 as SVGAGI. The CDR3, as DNA: TGTGCCAGCAGTAGCAGCGGGAGGTGGGACGAGCAGTACTTC. Translating gives CASSSSGRWDEQYF.

In this sample, this clone turned up once. V usage is TRBV11-2 and J usage is TRBJ2-7, with D perhaps matching TRBD1 (5 bases). V lost 6 bases and J 5 bases, leaving 14 bases between the germline ends. CDR1 SGHAT and CDR2 FQNNGV come from the germline V gene. This CDR3 is built from 13 residues. The CDR3 DNA reads TGTGCCAGCAGGCAACCTCCAGGGAACGAGCAGTACTTC. Amino acid sequence: CASRQPPGNEQYF.

The J gene is TRBJ2-1, the V gene TRBV9; 11 nucleotides agree with TRBD1. The CDR3 extends over 15 amino acids. V lost 2 bases, J lost 9 bases, and 7 bases stayed unmatched. Germline V gene lookup returns CDR1 SGDLS and CDR2 YYNGEE. The CDR3 region has the DNA TGTGCCAGCAGCGTGTGGGACAGGGGGGATGGTGAGCAGTTCTTC. This sequence encodes CASSVWDRGDGEQFF.

The chain employs TRBV30 and TRBJ2-5; the match to TRBD1 covers 10 bases. The J segment lost 2 bases and the V segment lost 2 bases, leaving 2 bases of the junction unmatched. The V gene's germline CDR1 is GTSNPN and CDR2 SVGIG (reference sequence). This CDR3 comprises 14 residues. As DNA, the CDR3 is TGTGCCTGGAGTACGGGACAGGGGCAAGAGACCCAGTACTTC. This gives the protein CAWSTGQGQETQYF.

The chain links TRBV30 to TRBJ2-7; D not resolved. Trimming took 3 bases from V and 2 from J, leaving 11 bases between them. Germline V gene sequence: CDR1 GTSNPN, CDR2 SVGIG (reference sequence). The CDR3 consists of 13 residues. The CDR3 reads CAWSPITPYEQYF. CDR3 nucleotides: TGTGCCTGGAGCCCTATAACCCCCTACGAGCAGTACTTC. The complete variable domain, with remaining parts taken from reference TRBV30 and TRBJ2-7, reads SQTIHQWPATLVQPVGSPLSLECTVEGTSNPNLYWYRQAAGRGLQLLFYSVGIGQISSEVPQNLSASRPQDRQFILSSKKLLLSDSGFYLCAWSPITPYEQYFGPGTRLTVT.